This T cell receptor (beta chain) was sequenced in a study of cytomegalovirus exposure and HLA in healthy donors. The trim removed 4 bases at V and 3 bases at J, leaving 3 bases unmatched. CDR1 and CDR2 (germline): SGHNT, YYREEE (reference sequence). This CDR3 is 13 amino acids long. A multiplex PCR was run with 60 Vbeta primers and 13 Jbeta primers. TCRdb's table, derived via immunoSEQ multiplex PCR, lists solely in-frame clones and lacks some. The table records around 120,000 clones, about 80% of them present only once. The genes are TRBV5-4 and TRBJ2-5; 7 bases agree with TRBD1. The source of this sequence is a female donor in good health and CMV-seropositive. Sequenced input: PBMCs. As DNA, the CDR3 is TGTGCCAGCAGCCTGGGACAGAAAGAGACCCAGTACTTC. Residues: CASSLGQKETQYF. Based on the CDR3 plus reference TRBV5-4 and TRBJ2-5, the full variable domain is ETGVTQSPTHLIKTRGQQVTLRCSSQSGHNTVSWYQQALGQGPQFIFQYYREEENGRGNFPPRFSGLQFPNYSSELNVNALELDDSALYLCASSLGQKETQYFGPGTRLLVL.